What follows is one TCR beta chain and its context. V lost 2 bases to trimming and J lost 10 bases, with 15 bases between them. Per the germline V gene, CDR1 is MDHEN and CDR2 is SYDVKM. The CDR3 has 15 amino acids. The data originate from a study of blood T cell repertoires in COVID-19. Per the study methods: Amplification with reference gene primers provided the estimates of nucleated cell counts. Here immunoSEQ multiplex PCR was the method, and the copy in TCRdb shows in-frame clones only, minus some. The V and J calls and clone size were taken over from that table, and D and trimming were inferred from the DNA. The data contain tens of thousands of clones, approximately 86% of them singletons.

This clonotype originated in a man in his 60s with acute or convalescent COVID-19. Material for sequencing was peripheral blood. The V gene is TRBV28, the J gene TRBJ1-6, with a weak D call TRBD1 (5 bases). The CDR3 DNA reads TGTGCCAGCAGTTTAGGACCTAGGGGTGTCTCACCCCTCCACTTT. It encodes CASSLGPRGVSPLHF.